This TCR beta chain was sequenced in a study of shared clonotypes between healthy human individuals. Per germline, CDR1 MGHDK and CDR2 SYGVNS. With 8 bases removed from V and 8 bases from J, the gap between germline ends came to 15 bases. The CDR3 length is 13 residues. Using immunoSEQ multiplex PCR, the repertoire was profiled, and TCRdb retains in-frame clones only, with some absent. The sample records some 240,000 clones, about 65% being singletons. This TCR was recovered from a man aged 25 to 40 in good health. Sequenced input: memory CD4+ T cells sorted from blood. Subset here: CD45RA-negative fraction. The chain uses TRBV25-1 and TRBJ1-4, with TRBD1 as a possible D gene (5 bases). CDR3 coding DNA: TGTGCCAGCGGGGCCAGGGAAGGGGAAAAACTGTTTTTT. Protein sequence: CASGAREGEKLFF. Full variable domain (missing parts from reference TRBV25-1 and TRBJ1-4): EADIYQTPRYLVIGTGKKITLECSQTMGHDKMYWYQQDPGMELHLIHYSYGVNSTEKGDLSSESTVSRIRTEHFPLTLESARPSHTSQYLCASGAREGEKLFFGSGTQLSVL.